Here is one TCR beta chain with its context. The target of this receptor is not known. No base quality information exists; no much larger clone differs at one position. This entry belongs to a study of blood T cell repertoires in COVID-19 (TCRdb year 2020). At the level of the whole study: Samples from collaborators originated in the United States, Italy and Spain and spanned both the acute and convalescent phases of COVID-19. HLA class I and class II types, where available, came from metadata supplied by the sample provider rather than from assay-based typing. A freely available public database, intended as a resource for researchers studying the immune response to SARS-CoV-2, is where the repertoires were released. The prospective study material was composed of cDNA or gDNA derived from T cells, B-cell-depleted T cells, or PBMCs. The samples were drawn from two sources: the first 160 participants of the ongoing ImmuneRACE study, and 1,000 to 1,500 subjects contributed by 6 global collaborators. Deeply sampled blood TCRbeta repertoires from subjects exposed to, actively infected with, or recovered from COVID-19 were included in the dataset. A de-identified subject ID, COVID-19 status, age in years and sex were almost always included in the sample metadata. Overall study outcomes, separate from this receptor: The quantity of clinical and demographic metadata differed by source and by participant and was supplied without curation.

One collaborating source in Seattle enrolled patients during active infection and followed them longitudinally through the course of disease. Each collaborating institution followed its own protocols to collect whole blood in K2EDTA tubes. Collaborator samples were shipped for TCRbeta analysis as frozen whole blood, isolated PBMCs, or DNA extracted from either sample type. The CDR1 and CDR2 encoded by the germline V gene are SQVTM and ANQGSEA. Counted from cysteine to phenylalanine, this CDR3 has 14 amino acids. Left in the record is the CDR3 DNA by itself, 42 bases read in frame from the first base. The trim is 3 bases for V and 2 bases for J, with a gap of 11 bases between the germline ends. The immunoSEQ Assay, a bias-controlled multiplex PCR, was used to amplify TCRbeta CDR3 regions from genomic DNA. For the original study's pipeline: The number of nucleated cells in each sample was estimated by amplification of reference gene primers within the assay. To quantify the absolute abundance of each unique TCRbeta CDR3 rearrangement, sequence reads were collapsed and filtered. For each sample, productive Simpson clonality was calculated as the square root of Simpson's diversity index over productive rearrangements. Here the immuneACCESS table is served through TCRdb, limited to in-frame sequences with V and J called. Missing clones are a known gap in these copies; in checked studies unresolved V genes cover under half, and the rest lacks a known reason. D and trimming were read from the DNA, whereas the V and J calls and clone size are those reported in that table. Counted in this sample were 100,000 to 150,000 clones; 92% of them appeared once. The ten biggest clones cover approximately 2% of the sample.

Specimen: peripheral blood. This clonotype was obtained from a man aged 50 to 60 with COVID-19, enrolled during active disease. The rearranged chain carries TRBV29-1 and TRBJ1-3, with the identity of the D gene unclear. In nucleotide form, the sequence is TGCAGCGTTGATTCGGGTTCGGCTGGAAACACCATATATTTT. Its amino acids are CSVDSGSAGNTIYF.